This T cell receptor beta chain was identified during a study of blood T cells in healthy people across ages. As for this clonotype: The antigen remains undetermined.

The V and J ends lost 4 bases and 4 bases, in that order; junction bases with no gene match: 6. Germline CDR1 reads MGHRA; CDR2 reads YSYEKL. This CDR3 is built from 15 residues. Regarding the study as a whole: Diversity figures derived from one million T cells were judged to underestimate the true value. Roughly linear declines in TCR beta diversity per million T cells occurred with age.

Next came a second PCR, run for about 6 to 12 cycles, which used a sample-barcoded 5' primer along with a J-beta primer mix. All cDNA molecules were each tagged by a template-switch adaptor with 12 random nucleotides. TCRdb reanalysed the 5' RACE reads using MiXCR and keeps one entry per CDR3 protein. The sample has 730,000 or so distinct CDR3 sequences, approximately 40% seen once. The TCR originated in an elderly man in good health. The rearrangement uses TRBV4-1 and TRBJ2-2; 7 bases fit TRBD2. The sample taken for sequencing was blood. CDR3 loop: CASSLWGGPTGELFF. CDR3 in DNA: TGCGCCAGCAGCCTGTGGGGGGGACCCACCGGGGAGCTGTTTTTT.